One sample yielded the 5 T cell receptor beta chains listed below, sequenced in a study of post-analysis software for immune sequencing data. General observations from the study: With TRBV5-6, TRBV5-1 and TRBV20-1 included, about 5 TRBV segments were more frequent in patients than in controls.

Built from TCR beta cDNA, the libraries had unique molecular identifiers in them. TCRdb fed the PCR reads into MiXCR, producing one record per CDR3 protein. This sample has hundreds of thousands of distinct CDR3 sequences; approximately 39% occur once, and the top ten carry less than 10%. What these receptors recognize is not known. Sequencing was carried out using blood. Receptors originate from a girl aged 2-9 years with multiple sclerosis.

The DNA for the CDR3 is TGCGCCAGCGGGTCTAGCGGGGGTTCTCTTAGCTCCTACAATGAGCAGTTCTTC. It is translated as CASGSSGGSLSSYNEQFF. The chain has TRBV5-1 and TRBJ2-1; 10 bases fit TRBD2. Germline V gene data show CDR1 as SGHRS and CDR2 as YFSETQ. The V gene end was trimmed by 7 bases and the J gene end by 0 bases; junction bases not matched to a gene: 13. This CDR3 has 18 residues.

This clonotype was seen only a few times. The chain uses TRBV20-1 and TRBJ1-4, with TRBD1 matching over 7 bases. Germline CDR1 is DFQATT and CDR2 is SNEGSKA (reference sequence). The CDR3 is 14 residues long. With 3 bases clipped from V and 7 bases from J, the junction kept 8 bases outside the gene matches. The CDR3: CSARIQGSSEKLFF. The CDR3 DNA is TGCAGTGCTAGGATACAGGGGAGTAGTGAAAAACTGTTTTTT.

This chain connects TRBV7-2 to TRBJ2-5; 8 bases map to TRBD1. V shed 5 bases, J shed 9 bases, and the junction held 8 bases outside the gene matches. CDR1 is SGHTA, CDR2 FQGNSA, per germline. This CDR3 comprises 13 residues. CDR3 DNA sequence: TGTGCCAGCAGCCCGACAGGGGAGGAGGCCCAGTACTTC. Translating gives CASSPTGEEAQYF. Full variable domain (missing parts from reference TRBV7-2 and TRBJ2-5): GAGVSQSPSNKVTEKGKDVELRCDPISGHTALYWYRQSLGQGLEFLIYFQGNSAPDKSGLPSDRFSAERTGGSVSTLTIQRTQQEDSAVYLCASSPTGEEAQYFGPGTRLLVL.

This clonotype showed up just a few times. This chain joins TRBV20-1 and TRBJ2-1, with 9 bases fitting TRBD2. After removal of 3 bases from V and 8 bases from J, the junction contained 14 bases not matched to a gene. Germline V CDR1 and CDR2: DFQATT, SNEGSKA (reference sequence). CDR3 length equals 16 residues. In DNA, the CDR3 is TGCAGTGCTAGTGGAGCTTTTAGCGGGAGCCCACATGAGCAGTTCTTC. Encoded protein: CSASGAFSGSPHEQFF.

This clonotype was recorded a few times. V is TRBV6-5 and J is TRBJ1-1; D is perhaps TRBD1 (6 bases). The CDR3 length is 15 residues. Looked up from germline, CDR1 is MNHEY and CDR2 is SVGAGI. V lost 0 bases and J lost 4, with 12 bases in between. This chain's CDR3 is CASSYSGGRGTEAFF. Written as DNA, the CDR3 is TGTGCCAGCAGTTACTCGGGGGGGCGCGGCACTGAAGCTTTCTTT.